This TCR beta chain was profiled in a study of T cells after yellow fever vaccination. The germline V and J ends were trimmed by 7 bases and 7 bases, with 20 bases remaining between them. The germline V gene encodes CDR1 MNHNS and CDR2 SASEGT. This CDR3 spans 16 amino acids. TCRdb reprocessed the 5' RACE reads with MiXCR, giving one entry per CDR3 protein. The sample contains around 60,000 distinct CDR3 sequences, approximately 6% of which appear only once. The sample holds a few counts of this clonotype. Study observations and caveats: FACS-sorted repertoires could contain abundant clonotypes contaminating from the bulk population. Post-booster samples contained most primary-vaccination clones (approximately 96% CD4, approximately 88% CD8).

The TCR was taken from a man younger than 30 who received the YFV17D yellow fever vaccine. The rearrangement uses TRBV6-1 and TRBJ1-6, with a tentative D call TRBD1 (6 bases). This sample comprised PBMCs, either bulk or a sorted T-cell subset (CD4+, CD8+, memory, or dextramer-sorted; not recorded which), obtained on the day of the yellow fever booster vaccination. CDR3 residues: CASNTLTTGYNSPLHF. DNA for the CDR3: TGTGCCAGCAACACCTTGACTACAGGGTACAATTCACCCCTCCACTTT.